This TCR beta chain was sequenced during a study of T cells in Graves' hyperthyroidism and ophthalmopathy. Authors of the study amplified TCR beta CDR3 regions from RNA transcripts. The HTBI primer set was used in a first-round RT-PCR of the TCR CDR3. A single record per CDR3 protein comes from TCRdb applying MiXCR to the multiplex PCR reads. The sample contains more than 300,000 distinct CDR3 sequences, around a sixth of which appear only once. At least ten counts were recorded for this clonotype. The germline CDR1 and CDR2 sequences are SGHDT and YYEEEE. The CDR3 spans 12 residues. Deletions cut 1 base from V and 8 bases from J, with 9 bases between. Fresh peripheral blood, about 10 ml of it, supplied the PBMCs.

The specimen sequenced was blood. The receptor was isolated from a man between 18 and 29 years old with Graves' ophthalmopathy. The V and J genes are TRBV5-6 and TRBJ1-2; no definite D call. The CDR3 DNA reads TGTGCCAGCAGCTTGCTGGTGGAAGGCTACACCTTC. Translating it yields CASSLLVEGYTF.